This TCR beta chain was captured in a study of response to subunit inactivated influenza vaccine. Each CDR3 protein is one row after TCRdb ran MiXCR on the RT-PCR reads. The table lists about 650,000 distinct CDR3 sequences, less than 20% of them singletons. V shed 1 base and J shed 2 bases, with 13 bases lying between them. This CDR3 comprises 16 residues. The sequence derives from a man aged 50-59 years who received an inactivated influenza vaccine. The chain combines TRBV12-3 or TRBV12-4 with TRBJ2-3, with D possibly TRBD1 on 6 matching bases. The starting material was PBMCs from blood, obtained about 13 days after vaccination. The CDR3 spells CASSLGAEGVTDTQYF. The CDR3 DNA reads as TGTGCCAGCAGTTTAGGGGCCGAGGGGGTCACAGATACGCAGTATTTT.